The table lists the clone carrying this T cell receptor beta chain with a few counts. This specimen belongs to a study of control samples from healthy donors and cancer patients. Sequencing was performed with immunoSEQ multiplex PCR; in TCRdb, only in-frame clones are kept and a portion is missing. The sample holds roughly 40,000 clones, 92% seen once. The V gene's germline CDR1 is LNHDA and CDR2 SQIVND (reference sequence). The CDR3 is made up of 13 amino acids. V lost 1 base, J lost 7 bases, and 11 bases lay in between. The sequencing input was blood. V usage is TRBV19 and J usage is TRBJ2-7; either TRBD1 or TRBD2 may fit D (5 bases each). The sequence was collected from a woman aged 50 to 60 in good health. Written as DNA, the CDR3 is TGTGCCAGTAGTATAGGTTGGGACGGAGAGCAGTACTTC. Translated, it gives CASSIGWDGEQYF.